These T cell receptor beta chains were read from a single sample in a study of shared clonotypes between healthy human individuals. Measured with immunoSEQ multiplex PCR; TCRdb has only the in-frame clones, and not every one. Among under 850,000 clones listed, 72% were seen once. Sequencing was done on a sample of memory CD4+ T cells sorted from blood. All receptors derive from a woman younger than 45 in good health. The CDR3 runs from the conserved cysteine through the conserved F or W. D genes are given only for firm matches. Clone size is shown for a subset of rows, as once, few, many or a class of expanded clone.

>TRBJ1-2|TRBV28|NA|NA
CASSLVAVGYGYTF
>TRBJ2-7|TRBV4-1|TRBD1|NA
CASSTTGGFLEQYF
>TRBJ2-2|TRBV18|TRBD1|NA
CASSTDRVTGELFF
>TRBJ2-3|TRBV6-1|NA|NA
CASSELGRHTDTQYF
>TRBJ2-1|TRBV28|NA|NA
CASSLPGYQFF
>TRBJ2-1|TRBV19|NA|NA
CASSSQRREQFF
>TRBJ2-3|TRBV19|NA|NA
CASSILARGRDTQYF
>TRBJ2-5|TRBV6-4|NA|NA
CASSLLGPKETQYF
>TRBJ2-1|TRBV11-2|TRBD2|NA
CASSFRLAGVPTPYNEQFF
>TRBJ2-3|TRBV10-1|NA|NA
CASSESLEVTDTQYF
>TRBJ1-2|TRBV7-9|NA|NA
CASSLRRGDLALGYTF
>TRBJ1-2|TRBV15|NA|few
CATSREAAYGYTF
>TRBJ1-1|TRBV29-1|TRBD1|NA
CSVEGIGGRGTEAFF
>TRBJ2-1|TRBV7-3|NA|NA
CASSLISLGSPRGEQFF
>TRBJ2-1|TRBV19|NA|NA
CASSIPRQVSYNEQFF
>TRBJ2-1|TRBV9|NA|NA
CASSVEPSGNEQFF
>TRBJ2-5|TRBV11-2|NA|NA
CASSLVGSEIETQYF
>TRBJ2-1|TRBV5-1|NA|NA
CASSPLYGENEQFF
>TRBJ2-5|TRBV28|TRBD1|once
CASSRHRGPETQYF
>TRBJ2-3|TRBV25-1|TRBD2|few
CASSDRPIASGRQYF
>TRBJ2-1|TRBV27|NA|NA
CASSSDPSYNEQFF
>TRBJ2-1|TRBV29-1|TRBD2|NA
CSAASGSYNEQFF
>TRBJ2-2|TRBV2|NA|NA
CASRVDGSTGELFF
>TRBJ2-1|TRBV27|TRBD2|few
CASSFGRAYNEQFF
>TRBJ2-7|TRBV15|TRBD2|NA
CATSRLQTSGGREQYF
>TRBJ1-1|TRBV11-3|NA|few
CASSLVLQGEAFF
>TRBJ1-1|TRBV19|NA|few
CASSIRQVTEAFF
>TRBJ1-5|TRBV6-1|NA|NA
CASSELSHSNQPQHF
>TRBJ1-5|TRBV5-1|NA|NA
CASSLERGVGYSNQPQHF
>TRBJ2-1|TRBV10-3|NA|once
CAAQAPSFNEQFF
>TRBJ2-1|TRBV5-1|TRBD2|NA
CASKPTNTSGRSYNEQFF
>TRBJ1-1|TRBV27|TRBD1|NA
CASRLRGSGNTEAFF
>TRBJ1-5|TRBV4-1|NA|NA
CASSRPGRARGQPQHF
>TRBJ2-1|TRBV6-5|NA|NA
CASSYLDNEQFF
>TRBJ2-5|TRBV28|NA|NA
CASRPGQPQETQYF
>TRBJ1-1|TRBV28|TRBD1|NA
CASPPPNRGTEAFF
>TRBJ1-6|TRBV7-2|TRBD1|once
CASTPDRGRNSPLHF
>TRBJ2-1|TRBV25-1|TRBD2|NA
CASDTSGIRNEQFF
>TRBJ2-5|TRBV10-2|NA|NA
CASRRGIQETQYF
>TRBJ2-2|TRBV5-8|TRBD2|NA
CASSSRDYFTGELFF
>TRBJ2-7|TRBV19|NA|few
CASSKGVGYEQYF
>TRBJ1-1|TRBV4-2|TRBD1|NA
CASSQAGGGTEAFF
>TRBJ1-6|TRBV11-2|TRBD1|few
CASSSWDRSTSPLHF
>TRBJ1-5|TRBV2|NA|NA
CASSRGYSNQPQHF
>TRBJ1-4|TRBV2|NA|NA
CASSADQGGEKLFF
>TRBJ2-7|TRBV11-2|NA|NA
CASSPQDGLYEQYF
>TRBJ2-7|TRBV5-1|NA|once
CASSLTGTYYPYEQYF
>TRBJ2-5|TRBV6-4|TRBD2|NA
CASSDSGSGRETQYF
>TRBJ2-2|TRBV7-2|NA|NA
CASSLSGYANTGELFF
>TRBJ2-5|TRBV7-7|TRBD2|NA
CASSPIAGRAETQYF
>TRBJ1-1|TRBV28|NA|NA
CATGGDKAFF
>TRBJ1-5|TRBV28|NA|NA
CASSVPQGSNQPQHF